This T cell receptor beta chain appears in the sequencing data of a study of blood T cells in healthy people across ages. This CDR3 is built from 13 residues. The germline V and J ends were trimmed by 6 bases and 5 bases, with 12 bases remaining between them. From germline, CDR1 is SGHAT and CDR2 FQNNGV. Next came a second PCR, run for about 6 to 11 cycles, which used a sample-barcoded 5' primer along with a J-beta primer mix. A single record per CDR3 protein comes from TCRdb applying MiXCR to the 5' RACE reads. The repertoire holds about 780,000 distinct CDR3 sequences, with about 46% as singletons.

The V and J genes are TRBV11-2 and TRBJ2-3; D might be TRBD1 (7 bases). The source material was blood. The receptor's source is a man older than 75 in good health. The CDR3 sequence is CASRRQGGDTQYF. The CDR3 DNA follows: TGTGCCAGCAGACGGCAGGGGGGAGATACGCAGTATTTT.